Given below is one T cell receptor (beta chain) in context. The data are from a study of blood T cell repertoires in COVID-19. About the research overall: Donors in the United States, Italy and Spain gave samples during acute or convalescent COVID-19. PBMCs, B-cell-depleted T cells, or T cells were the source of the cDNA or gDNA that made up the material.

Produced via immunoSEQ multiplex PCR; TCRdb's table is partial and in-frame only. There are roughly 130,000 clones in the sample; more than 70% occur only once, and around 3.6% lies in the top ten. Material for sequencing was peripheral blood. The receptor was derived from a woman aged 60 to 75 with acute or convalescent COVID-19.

The CDR3 nucleotides read TGTGCCAGCAGCTTTAGCTCCGCGAACACTGAAGCTTTCTTT. Translating gives CASSFSSANTEAFF. The V and J genes are TRBV7-2 and TRBJ1-1; D call uncertain. The CDR3 is 14 amino acids. Trimming took off 3 bases at V and 1 base at J, with 9 bases between the two ends. CDR1 and CDR2 from the germline V gene are SGHTA and FQGNSA.